These 8 T cell receptor beta chains originate from one sample sequenced in a study of breast tumors, draining lymph nodes, adjacent tissues. TCRdb analysed the multiplex PCR reads with MiXCR anew, one entry per CDR3 protein. The profile shows about 180,000 distinct CDR3 sequences, about 34% of them singletons. Samples came from axillary lymph nodes draining the breast cancer. The sample comprised axillary lymph node tissue. The source of these receptors is a female donor with breast cancer. Some clones in this sample may be carry-over from other donors' samples.

This clonotype showed up many times. The rearrangement uses TRBV6-5 and TRBJ1-4; weak D call: TRBD1 (5 bases). Germline lookup yields CDR1 MNHEY and CDR2 SVGAGI. This CDR3 comprises 15 residues. Trimming stripped 6 bases from V and 0 bases from J, with 11 bases between. The CDR3 reads CASRDDRATNEKLFF. DNA for the CDR3: TGTGCCAGCAGGGATGACAGAGCAACTAATGAAAAACTGTTTTTT.

This clonotype was picked up many times. V usage is TRBV7-9 and J usage is TRBJ2-5; 13 bases align to TRBD2. Per germline, CDR1 SEHNR and CDR2 FQNEAQ (reference sequence). J was trimmed by 7 bases and V by 0 bases; bases with no gene match: 5. This CDR3 has 16 amino acids. The CDR3 coding sequence is TGTGCCAGCAGCTTAGCGACTAGCGGGGGGTCAGGGACCCAGTACTTC. Its protein is CASSLATSGGSGTQYF.

The rearrangement links TRBV5-6 to TRBJ2-5, with TRBD1 as a possible D gene (5 bases). From germline, CDR1 is SGHDT and CDR2 YYEEEE. Trimming shortened V by 0 bases and J by 5 bases, and 11 bases separated the two germline ends. This CDR3 has 14 amino acids. The CDR3 sequence: CASSLAAGPETQYF. The CDR3, as DNA: TGTGCCAGCAGCTTGGCGGCAGGGCCGGAGACCCAGTACTTC. The variable domain in full, with the rest retrieved from reference TRBV5-6 and TRBJ2-5, is DAGVTQSPTHLIKTRGQQVTLRCSPKSGHDTVSWYQQALGQGPQFIFQYYEEEERQRGNFPDRFSGHQFPNYSSELNVNALLLGDSALYLCASSLAAGPETQYFGPGTRLLVL.

The chain couples TRBV5-1 to TRBJ1-1; 8 positions agree with TRBD1. From germline, CDR1 is SGHRS and CDR2 YFSETQ. After removal of 4 bases from V and 6 bases from J, the junction contained 11 bases not matched to a gene. The CDR3 covers 15 residues. CDR3 in amino acids: CASSAHETGEAEAFF. In DNA form, the CDR3 reads TGCGCCAGCAGCGCCCACGAGACAGGGGAGGCTGAAGCTTTCTTT.

A few counts support this clonotype. A read error may explain this, as a much larger clone is one base away. As the CDR3 is not closed by the conserved phenylalanine or tryptophan, this likely results from a read error. The chain couples TRBV7-2 to TRBJ2-5, with TRBD1 matching 7 bases. Germline loops: CDR1 SGHTA, CDR2 FQGNSA. J lost 1 base, V lost 5 bases, and 4 bases had no gene match. The CDR3 runs to 14 residues. The CDR3 region is CASSPHRGQETQYL. The DNA of the CDR3 is TGTGCCAGCAGCCCCCACAGGGGCCAAGAGACCCAGTACCTC.

The chain couples TRBV20-1 to TRBJ2-7; TRBD1 might be the D (6 bases). The germline V gene encodes CDR1 DFQATT and CDR2 SNEGSKA (reference sequence). Deletions cut 0 bases from V and 3 bases from J, with 6 bases between. The length of the CDR3 is 12 residues. The CDR3 spells CSARDRGYEQYF. The CDR3 DNA reads TGCAGTGCTAGAGACAGGGGCTACGAGCAGTACTTC.

Many counts were recorded for this clonotype. The chain links TRBV3-1 to TRBJ2-7; no firm D call. The CDR3 runs to 13 residues. Trimming cost V 1 base and J 2 bases, with 6 bases left between them. Germline V gives CDR1 LGHDT, CDR2 YNNKEL (reference sequence). The CDR3 protein is CASSQGLAYEQYF. The CDR3 nucleotides are TGTGCCAGCAGCCAAGGTCTAGCCTACGAGCAGTACTTC.

At least ten counts were recorded for this clonotype. This chain connects TRBV4-1 to TRBJ2-7; a possible D gene is TRBD2 (5 bases). The CDR3 totals 14 residues. CDR1 and CDR2 (germline): MGHRA, YSYEKL. V lost 0 bases and J lost 5, with 11 bases in between. CDR3 in amino acids: CASSQEVRGNEQYF. The CDR3 DNA reads TGCGCCAGCAGCCAAGAAGTACGGGGAAACGAGCAGTACTTC.